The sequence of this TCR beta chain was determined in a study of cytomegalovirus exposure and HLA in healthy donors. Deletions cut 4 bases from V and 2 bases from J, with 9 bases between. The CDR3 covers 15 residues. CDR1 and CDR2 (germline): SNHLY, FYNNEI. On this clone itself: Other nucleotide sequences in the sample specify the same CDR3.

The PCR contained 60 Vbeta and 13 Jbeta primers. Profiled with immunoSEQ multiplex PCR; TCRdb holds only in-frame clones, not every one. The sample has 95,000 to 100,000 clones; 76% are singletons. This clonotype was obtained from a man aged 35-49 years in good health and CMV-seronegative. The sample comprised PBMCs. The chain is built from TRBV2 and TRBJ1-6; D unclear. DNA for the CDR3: TGTGCCAGCAGTGCTGACACCCCCTATAATTCACCCCTCCACTTT. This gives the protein CASSADTPYNSPLHF.